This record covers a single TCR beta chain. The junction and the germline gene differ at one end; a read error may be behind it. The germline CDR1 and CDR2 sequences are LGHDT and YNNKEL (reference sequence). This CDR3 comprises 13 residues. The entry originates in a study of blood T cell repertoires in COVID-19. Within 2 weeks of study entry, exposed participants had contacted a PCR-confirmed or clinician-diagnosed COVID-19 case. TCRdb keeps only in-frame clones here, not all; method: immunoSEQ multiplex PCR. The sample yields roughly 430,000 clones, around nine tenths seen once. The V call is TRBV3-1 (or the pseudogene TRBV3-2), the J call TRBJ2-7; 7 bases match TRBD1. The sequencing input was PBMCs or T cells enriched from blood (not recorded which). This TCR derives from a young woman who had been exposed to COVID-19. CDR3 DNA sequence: TGTGCCAGCAGCCAAGATCCGACAGGGAGTTTAGTCTTC. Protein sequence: CASSQDPTGSLVF.